There are a few counts of the clone carrying this TCR beta chain. It was ten milliliters of peripheral blood that were drawn from each donor. The CDR3 spans 18 residues. Trimming took off 0 bases at V and 3 bases at J, with 18 bases between the two ends. Per the germline V gene, CDR1 is MNHEY and CDR2 is SVGEGT. The data belong to a study of blood T cells in healthy people across ages. The wider study: Using template switching, researchers captured about one barcoded beta molecule for each two T cells.

The use of a sample-barcoded 5' primer and a J-beta primer mix characterized a second PCR of roughly 6 to 11 cycles. TCRdb re-derived calls from the 5' RACE reads in MiXCR, one entry per CDR3 protein. The sample records over 1,500,000 distinct CDR3 sequences, about 39% being singletons. The chain combines TRBV6-2 or TRBV6-3 with TRBJ2-1, with D possibly being TRBD1 (5 bases). The sample was blood. The sequence derives from a human donor in good health. The CDR3 region is CASSYSMVAGMFYNEQFF. In DNA form, the CDR3 reads TGTGCCAGCAGTTACTCGATGGTCGCAGGGATGTTCTACAATGAGCAGTTCTTC.